This TCR beta chain emerged from a study of cytomegalovirus exposure and HLA in healthy donors. Germline-derived CDR1 and CDR2 are SGHAT and FQNNGV. This CDR3 has 15 residues. Trimming at V came to 5 bases and at J to 6 bases, leaving 10 bases not matched to a gene. Both 60 Vbeta primers and 13 Jbeta primers went into the PCR. The table came from immunoSEQ multiplex PCR; TCRdb's copy has only in-frame clones and leaves some out. The table has 150,000 to 200,000 clones, about 81% seen once. This clone was recorded once. What was sequenced was PBMCs. This clonotype was sampled from a young woman in good health and CMV-seropositive. The chain carries TRBV11-2 and TRBJ2-1; 7 positions match TRBD2. CDR3 nucleotides: TGTGCCAGCAGCCGATGGGGGGGGGTTGGCAATGAGCAGTTCTTC. This codes for CASSRWGGVGNEQFF.